The rows below give T cell receptor beta chains drawn from one sample of a study of cytomegalovirus exposure and HLA in healthy donors. Clones were read by immunoSEQ multiplex PCR, and TCRdb kept only the in-frame ones, dropping some. The sample lists some 170,000 clones; roughly 89% were seen once. Sequenced: PBMCs. The receptor source for this set is a woman younger than 30 in good health and CMV-seropositive. Each CDR3 is given with its conserved first and last residue. The order of the fields is V gene, clone size, D gene, J gene, CDR3 length, CDR3 protein, CDR3 DNA. A D gene is named only where the DNA matches it firmly. Clone size appears in some rows only: once, few, many, or a class for an expanded clone.

v_call: TRBV25-1
clone_size: once
d_call: TRBD1
j_call: TRBJ1-1
cdr3_length: 15
cdr3_aa: CASSDTGTGGTEAFF
cdr3_nt: TGTGCCAGCAGCGACACCGGGACAGGGGGGACTGAAGCTTTCTTT

v_call: TRBV11-3
clone_size: .
d_call: .
j_call: TRBJ1-2
cdr3_length: 12
cdr3_aa: CASSLDRGGYTF
cdr3_nt: TGTGCCAGCAGCTTAGATAGGGGAGGCTACACCTTC

v_call: TRBV11-2
clone_size: .
d_call: TRBD1
j_call: TRBJ1-5
cdr3_length: 14
cdr3_aa: CASSVTGGNQPQHF
cdr3_nt: TGTGCCAGCAGCGTGACAGGGGGGAATCAGCCCCAGCATTTT

v_call: TRBV7-3
clone_size: .
d_call: .
j_call: TRBJ2-7
cdr3_length: 13
cdr3_aa: CASSLTPGYEQYF
cdr3_nt: TGTGCCAGCAGCTTAACACCGGGTTACGAGCAGTACTTC

v_call: TRBV28
clone_size: .
d_call: .
j_call: TRBJ2-7
cdr3_length: 13
cdr3_aa: CASILGRTYEQYF
cdr3_nt: TGTGCCAGCATCCTAGGTAGGACCTACGAGCAGTACTTC

v_call: TRBV29-1
clone_size: .
d_call: TRBD2
j_call: TRBJ2-1
cdr3_length: 14
cdr3_aa: CSASGLAGYNEQFF
cdr3_nt: TGCAGCGCCTCGGGACTAGCGGGCTACAATGAGCAGTTCTTC

v_call: TRBV28
clone_size: .
d_call: .
j_call: TRBJ2-7
cdr3_length: 11
cdr3_aa: CASSTPTEQYF
cdr3_nt: TGTGCCAGCAGTACCCCTACCGAGCAGTACTTC

v_call: TRBV7-9
clone_size: once
d_call: TRBD1
j_call: TRBJ1-1
cdr3_length: 15
cdr3_aa: CASSRSGTGVFVAFF
cdr3_nt: TGTGCCAGCAGCAGATCCGGGACAGGGGTATTTGTTGCTTTCTTT

v_call: TRBV6-6
clone_size: .
d_call: TRBD2
j_call: TRBJ2-1
cdr3_length: 11
cdr3_aa: CASGTSGRQFF
cdr3_nt: TGTGCCAGTGGGACTAGCGGACGGCAGTTCTTC

v_call: TRBV6-1
clone_size: once
d_call: .
j_call: TRBJ1-5
cdr3_length: 15
cdr3_aa: CASSEVAQGGQPQHF
cdr3_nt: TGTGCCAGCAGTGAAGTTGCCCAGGGTGGTCAGCCCCAGCATTTT

v_call: TRBV2
clone_size: .
d_call: TRBD1
j_call: TRBJ1-2
cdr3_length: 12
cdr3_aa: CASRTGGGGYTF
cdr3_nt: TGTGCCAGTAGGACAGGGGGAGGTGGCTACACCTTC

v_call: TRBV5-1
clone_size: .
d_call: TRBD1
j_call: TRBJ2-7
cdr3_length: 14
cdr3_aa: CASSFQGALYEQYF
cdr3_nt: TGCGCCAGCAGCTTTCAGGGGGCCTTATACGAGCAGTACTTC

v_call: TRBV5-6
clone_size: .
d_call: .
j_call: TRBJ2-3
cdr3_length: 14
cdr3_aa: CASSFALAPDTQYF
cdr3_nt: TGTGCCAGCAGCTTTGCTCTAGCCCCAGATACGCAGTATTTT

v_call: TRBV9
clone_size: .
d_call: TRBD1
j_call: TRBJ1-1
cdr3_length: 13
cdr3_aa: CASSRGHGTEAFF
cdr3_nt: TGTGCCAGCAGCAGGGGGCACGGCACTGAAGCTTTCTTT

v_call: TRBV19
clone_size: .
d_call: .
j_call: TRBJ1-2
cdr3_length: 13
cdr3_aa: CASTEGFNYGYTF
cdr3_nt: TGTGCCAGTACCGAGGGCTTTAACTATGGCTACACCTTC

v_call: TRBV4-1
clone_size: .
d_call: TRBD2
j_call: TRBJ2-3
cdr3_length: 19
cdr3_aa: CASSQKYFPGLAGADTQYF
cdr3_nt: TGCGCCAGCAGCCAAAAGTACTTCCCGGGACTAGCGGGAGCAGATACGCAGTATTTT

v_call: TRBV19
clone_size: .
d_call: TRBD2
j_call: TRBJ2-1
cdr3_length: 15
cdr3_aa: CASSASGIKYNEQFF
cdr3_nt: TGTGCCAGTAGTGCTAGCGGGATCAAGTACAATGAGCAGTTCTTC

v_call: TRBV10-2
clone_size: once
d_call: TRBD2
j_call: TRBJ2-7
cdr3_length: 14
cdr3_aa: CASTSGGGFYEQYF
cdr3_nt: TGCGCCAGCACGTCGGGAGGGGGTTTCTACGAGCAGTACTTC

v_call: TRBV15
clone_size: .
d_call: .
j_call: TRBJ2-7
cdr3_length: 16
cdr3_aa: CATSRVGRDRNYEQYF
cdr3_nt: TGTGCCACCAGCAGAGTGGGAAGAGACAGAAACTACGAGCAGTACTTC

v_call: TRBV27
clone_size: once
d_call: .
j_call: TRBJ1-2
cdr3_length: 16
cdr3_aa: CASSLTRAHIHYGYTF
cdr3_nt: TGTGCCAGCAGTTTGACCAGGGCCCATATTCACTATGGCTACACCTTC

v_call: TRBV27
clone_size: .
d_call: TRBD2
j_call: TRBJ2-7
cdr3_length: 17
cdr3_aa: CASSLGASGRWGYEQYF
cdr3_nt: TGTGCCAGCAGTTTAGGGGCTAGCGGGAGGTGGGGCTACGAGCAGTACTTC

v_call: TRBV4-1
clone_size: once
d_call: TRBD2
j_call: TRBJ2-7
cdr3_length: 16
cdr3_aa: CASSQERRAGVYEQYF
cdr3_nt: TGCGCCAGCAGCCAAGAACGACGAGCGGGAGTCTACGAGCAGTACTTC

v_call: TRBV30
clone_size: .
d_call: .
j_call: TRBJ1-1
cdr3_length: 15
cdr3_aa: CAWSGLRGGNTEAFF
cdr3_nt: TGTGCCTGGAGCGGTCTCAGAGGGGGGAACACTGAAGCTTTCTTT

v_call: TRBV9
clone_size: .
d_call: .
j_call: TRBJ1-1
cdr3_length: 13
cdr3_aa: CASSVLANTEAFF
cdr3_nt: TGTGCCAGCAGCGTCCTAGCGAACACTGAAGCTTTCTTT

v_call: TRBV15
clone_size: .
d_call: TRBD2
j_call: TRBJ2-1
cdr3_length: 15
cdr3_aa: CATSRGGRAVNEQFF
cdr3_nt: TGTGCCACCAGCAGAGGCGGGAGGGCCGTCAATGAGCAGTTCTTC

v_call: TRBV6-5
clone_size: .
d_call: TRBD1
j_call: TRBJ2-2
cdr3_length: 15
cdr3_aa: CASSYGTANTGELFF
cdr3_nt: TGTGCCAGCAGTTACGGGACAGCCAACACCGGGGAGCTGTTTTTT

v_call: TRBV19
clone_size: .
d_call: TRBD1
j_call: TRBJ1-4
cdr3_length: 14
cdr3_aa: CASLGTADNEKLFF
cdr3_nt: TGTGCCAGTCTAGGGACAGCGGATAATGAAAAACTGTTTTTT

v_call: TRBV2
clone_size: .
d_call: TRBD1
j_call: TRBJ1-3
cdr3_length: 15
cdr3_aa: CASSPRGEIGYTIYF
cdr3_nt: TGTGCCAGCAGTCCCAGGGGGGAAATCGGTTACACCATATATTTT

v_call: TRBV6-6
clone_size: .
d_call: .
j_call: TRBJ1-4
cdr3_length: 13
cdr3_aa: CASSYSGHGTLFF
cdr3_nt: TGTGCCAGCAGTTACTCCGGCCACGGGACATTGTTTTTT

v_call: TRBV5-1
clone_size: .
d_call: TRBD2
j_call: TRBJ2-1
cdr3_length: 13
cdr3_aa: CASSLGTNNEQFF
cdr3_nt: TGCGCCAGCAGCTTAGGGACTAACAATGAGCAGTTCTTC

v_call: TRBV7-8
clone_size: .
d_call: .
j_call: TRBJ2-1
cdr3_length: 15
cdr3_aa: CASSLETRGRGEQFF
cdr3_nt: TGTGCCAGCAGCTTAGAAACCAGGGGTAGGGGTGAGCAGTTCTTC

v_call: TRBV7-7
clone_size: .
d_call: TRBD1
j_call: TRBJ2-3
cdr3_length: 14
cdr3_aa: CASSPGQLTDTQYF
cdr3_nt: TGTGCTAGCAGCCCGGGACAGTTAACAGATACGCAGTATTTT

v_call: TRBV18
clone_size: once
d_call: .
j_call: TRBJ2-7
cdr3_length: 11
cdr3_aa: CASRVTYEQYF
cdr3_nt: TGTGCCAGCCGGGTCACCTACGAGCAGTACTTC

v_call: TRBV5-1
clone_size: .
d_call: TRBD2
j_call: TRBJ2-2
cdr3_length: 17
cdr3_aa: CASSLTSGGVNTGELFF
cdr3_nt: TGCGCCAGCAGCTTGACTAGCGGGGGTGTTAACACCGGGGAGCTGTTTTTT

v_call: TRBV10-1
clone_size: .
d_call: TRBD1
j_call: TRBJ1-1
cdr3_length: 15
cdr3_aa: CASSAKGALNTEAFF
cdr3_nt: TGCGCCAGCAGTGCGAAGGGGGCCCTGAACACTGAAGCTTTCTTT

v_call: TRBV5-4
clone_size: once
d_call: TRBD2
j_call: TRBJ2-3
cdr3_length: 16
cdr3_aa: CASSSGTSGSRDTQYF
cdr3_nt: TGTGCCAGCAGCTCCGGGACTAGCGGGAGTAGGGATACGCAGTATTTT

v_call: TRBV7-3
clone_size: few
d_call: TRBD2
j_call: TRBJ2-1
cdr3_length: 15
cdr3_aa: CASSLGTSGFNEQFF
cdr3_nt: TGTGCCAGCAGCCTCGGGACTAGCGGGTTCAATGAGCAGTTCTTC

v_call: TRBV7-9
clone_size: .
d_call: .
j_call: TRBJ1-2
cdr3_length: 14
cdr3_aa: CASSLSRALGGYTF
cdr3_nt: TGTGCCAGCAGCTTATCCAGGGCTTTAGGTGGCTACACCTTC

v_call: TRBV29-1
clone_size: .
d_call: TRBD1
j_call: TRBJ2-2
cdr3_length: 13
cdr3_aa: CSARQGSTGELFF
cdr3_nt: TGCAGCGCCAGACAGGGGAGCACCGGGGAGCTGTTTTTT

v_call: TRBV18
clone_size: .
d_call: TRBD1
j_call: TRBJ2-3
cdr3_length: 13
cdr3_aa: CASTDRVADTQYF
cdr3_nt: TGTGCCAGTACGGACAGGGTGGCAGATACGCAGTATTTT

v_call: TRBV28
clone_size: .
d_call: .
j_call: TRBJ2-1
cdr3_length: 12
cdr3_aa: CASSVRVGEQFF
cdr3_nt: TGTGCCAGCAGCGTGAGAGTCGGTGAGCAGTTCTTC

v_call: TRBV5-1
clone_size: .
d_call: TRBD2
j_call: TRBJ2-3
cdr3_length: 17
cdr3_aa: CASSPRTSGRGADTQYF
cdr3_nt: TGCGCCAGCAGCCCCCGGACTAGCGGGAGAGGGGCAGATACGCAGTATTTT

v_call: TRBV29-1
clone_size: .
d_call: .
j_call: TRBJ2-1
cdr3_length: 12
cdr3_aa: CSVGAGYNEQFF
cdr3_nt: TGCAGCGTTGGGGCGGGGTACAATGAGCAGTTCTTC

v_call: TRBV28
clone_size: once
d_call: .
j_call: TRBJ1-2
cdr3_length: 12
cdr3_aa: CASSRVSYGYTF
cdr3_nt: TGTGCCAGCTCCAGGGTTTCCTATGGCTACACCTTC

v_call: TRBV11-2
clone_size: once
d_call: .
j_call: TRBJ2-1
cdr3_length: 14
cdr3_aa: CASSLLLSLHEQFF
cdr3_nt: TGTGCCAGCAGCTTACTGTTGAGTCTCCATGAGCAGTTCTTC

v_call: TRBV11-2
clone_size: .
d_call: TRBD2
j_call: TRBJ2-2
cdr3_length: 17
cdr3_aa: CASSSRTGTRSTGELFF
cdr3_nt: TGTGCCAGCAGCTCTCGAACGGGGACTAGATCCACCGGGGAGCTGTTTTTT

v_call: TRBV18
clone_size: .
d_call: .
j_call: TRBJ1-4
cdr3_length: 15
cdr3_aa: CASSPSRGSHEKLFF
cdr3_nt: TGTGCCAGCTCACCATCTCGGGGGAGTCATGAAAAACTGTTTTTT

v_call: TRBV6-1
clone_size: .
d_call: .
j_call: TRBJ2-7
cdr3_length: 13
cdr3_aa: CASSEAGGLEQYF
cdr3_nt: TGTGCCAGCAGTGAAGCTGGGGGCCTGGAGCAGTACTTC